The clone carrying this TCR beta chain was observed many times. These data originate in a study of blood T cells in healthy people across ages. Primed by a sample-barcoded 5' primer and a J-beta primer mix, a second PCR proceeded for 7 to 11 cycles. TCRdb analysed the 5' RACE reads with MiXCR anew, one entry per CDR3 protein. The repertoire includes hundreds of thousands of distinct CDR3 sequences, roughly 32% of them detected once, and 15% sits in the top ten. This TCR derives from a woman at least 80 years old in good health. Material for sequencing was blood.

CDR3 in amino acids: CSAQKQEEAFF. In DNA, the CDR3 is TGCAGTGCGCAGAAACAGGAGGAAGCTTTCTTT. The chain links TRBV20-1 to TRBJ1-1, with D possibly TRBD1 on 5 matching bases. V was pared by 6 bases and J by 8 bases, with 13 bases between. This CDR3 spans 11 amino acids. Germline V gene sequence: CDR1 DFQATT, CDR2 SNEGSKA (reference sequence).